This paragraph covers one T cell receptor (beta chain) sequence. The specificity of this receptor is unknown. Because this receptor comes from a mouse, its gene names and germline sequences follow the mouse reference. With the read ending 4 residues before the CDR3 end, the germline J gene is used to fill in that end. Via the germline V gene, CDR1 is NNHDY and CDR2 SYVADS. Trimmed from V: 7 bases; trimmed from J: 2 bases; junction bases lacking a gene match: 2. The CDR3 goes from the cysteine to the phenylalanine over 13 residues. The DNA shown is the part of the CDR3 that was read: 27 bases, in frame from base 1. The sample comes from a study of CD8+ T cells in alopecia areata (dated 2018 in TCRdb). Regarding the research as a whole: Skin from C3H/HeJ donors with spontaneous alopecia (about 6-13 months old) was grafted onto female C3H/HeJ recipients that were about 6-10 weeks old. TCRbeta CDR3 regions were amplified by immunoSEQ multiplex PCR with 35 Vbeta forward and 13 Jbeta reverse primers. The study used high-throughput TCRbeta sequencing to examine T cell clonal expansion in alopecia areata, in both the C3H/HeJ mouse model and human patients. Scalp tissue and sorted CD4+ and CD8+ peripheral blood T cells from patchy and totalis/universalis alopecia areata patients and from healthy controls were covered by human TCRbeta sequencing. RNA was extracted with the PAXgene miRNA kit for fixed scalp, the miRNeasy kit for PBMCs, and the RNeasy kit for mouse skin. Scalp clonality was compared among normal scalp (n=4), patchy alopecia areata scalp (n=8), and alopecia totalis/universalis scalp (n=8).

The library was prepared using the immunoSEQ multiplex PCR assay. RNA was extracted from all samples and reverse transcribed into cDNA as template for TCR sequencing. SuperScript III was used to make first-strand cDNA, primed with a 2:1 mix of oligo-dT and random hexamers. A synthetic immune receptor repertoire was used to assess amplification bias, and residual bias was removed computationally. Sequencing of the libraries was done on Illumina HiSeq with 60 bp reads that cover the CDR3, reading from J toward V. As for the original processing: Raw reads were preprocessed for error removal, and CDR3 was defined according to IMGT conventions as running from the conserved cysteine to phenylalanine. Clonality was calculated as 1 minus Shannon entropy normalized by log2 of the number of productive unique TCRs. Scalp TCRbeta sequences were cross-referenced with sorted blood CD4 and CD8 repertoires so that the CD4 or CD8 identity of scalp clones could be inferred. In TCRdb, the immuneACCESS table is reduced to in-frame sequences with V and J assigned. These tables do not hold every clone; where another copy was compared, an unresolved V gene accounts for under half, and the others remain unexplained. From that table come the V and J calls and clone size; the DNA was used to work out D and trimming. Listed for this sample are about 110,000 clones, none observed only a single time. The ten largest clones add up to 15% to 20% of the sample.

General findings and caveats noted by the study authors: Unlike mouse skin, where gammadelta T cells dominate, normal human skin contains resident alphabeta T cells that get sequenced too, which complicates analysis of the scalp TCR repertoire. TCR sequences shared between patients were less clear than in mice, possibly partly because of HLA diversity in the patient population. Compared with normal scalp, lesional scalp had higher clonality and more expanded CD8+ clones, particularly in alopecia totalis/universalis, a pattern that suggests antigenic drive.

The receptor was isolated from a C3H/HeJ mouse with alopecia areata. The MHC haplotype that this mouse strain carries is H2-k. In this chain, TRBV13-3 is recombined with TRBJ2-5; 9 bases in the middle match TRBD1. The sample was lesional skin. The sequenced part of the CDR3 DNA is TGTGCCAGCTGGGGACAGGGCCAAGAC. This yields the protein CASWGQGQD. The whole CDR3 protein reads CASWGQGQDTQYF.